Each of the 24 T cell receptor beta chains below was sequenced from the same sample in a study of beta chain features in type 1 diabetes. As every portion of the isolated RNA was reverse transcribed, the sequencing read expressed TCRB transcripts. The protocol was immunoSEQ multiplex PCR, while the TCRdb copy is restricted to in-frame clones and leaves out a portion. The table lists roughly 450,000 clones, over 10% of them singletons. Sequencing was carried out using naive CD4+ T cells from blood. The source is a young woman in good health.

V usage is TRBV5-4 and J usage is TRBJ2-1, with TRBD2 identical over 8 bases. CDR1 and CDR2 (germline): SGHNT, YYREEE (reference sequence). V was clipped by 4 bases and J by 4 bases; unmatched bases: 7. The CDR3 sequence is 15 residues long. The CDR3 protein is CASSPGTREYNEQFF. In nucleotides, the CDR3 is TGTGCCAGCAGCCCCGGGACTAGAGAATACAATGAGCAGTTCTTC.

The CDR3 DNA sequence: TGTGCCAGCAGCCAAGATCAGGCGCGGGGCACAGATACGCAGTATTTT. It is translated as CASSQDQARGTDTQYF. This chain uses TRBV4-2 with TRBJ2-3; D possibly corresponds to TRBD2 (5 bases). CDR1 is LGHNA, CDR2 YNFKEQ, per germline. The V gene lost 0 bases and the J gene lost 1 base, with 11 bases spanning the gap. The CDR3 is 16 residues long.

V usage is TRBV6-1 and J usage is TRBJ1-1; D might be TRBD1 (6 bases). The CDR3 is made up of 15 amino acids. V was pared by 2 bases and J by 3 bases, with 13 bases between. Germline values: CDR1 MNHNS, CDR2 SASEGT. The CDR3 protein is CASSEYRAADTEAFF. DNA of the CDR3: TGTGCCAGCAGTGAATACAGGGCTGCCGACACTGAAGCTTTCTTT.

This chain uses TRBV18 with TRBJ2-4; D gene unclear. Trimming pared 3 bases from V and 4 bases from J, leaving 7 bases between. The CDR3 length is 13 residues. The germline V gene has CDR1 KGHSH and CDR2 LQKENI. The CDR3 DNA is TGTGCCAGCTCACCCAACTCTAAAAACATTCAGTACTTC. Amino acids: CASSPNSKNIQYF.

Only a few counts were recorded for this clone. The chain carries TRBV11-2 and TRBJ2-7; D may be TRBD2 (5 bases). V lost 6 bases, J lost 4 bases, and 13 bases lay in between. The CDR3 is 13 amino acids. The germline CDR1 and CDR2 sequences are SGHAT and FQNNGV. This chain's CDR3 is CASSLAGLYEQYV. The CDR3 nucleotides are TGTGCCAGCAGTCTAGCCGGCCTTTACGAGCAGTACGTC.

The chain is built from TRBV30 and TRBJ1-5, with D uncertain. This CDR3 is 13 amino acids long. Per germline, CDR1 GTSNPN and CDR2 SVGIG (reference sequence). The V end lost 2 bases, the J end lost 5 bases, and 10 bases lay between the germline ends. This CDR3 reads CAWSLNTHQPQHF. The CDR3 DNA follows: TGTGCCTGGAGTCTAAACACCCATCAGCCCCAGCATTTT.

This clone has only a few counts. The chain has TRBV30 and TRBJ1-2; no firm D call. The CDR3 totals 12 residues. V dropped 3 bases and J dropped 0 bases, with 5 bases sitting between them. The germline V gene has CDR1 GTSNPN and CDR2 SVGIG (reference sequence). The CDR3 reads CAWRGANYGYTF. CDR3 bases: TGTGCCTGGAGGGGAGCTAACTATGGCTACACCTTC.

The chain links TRBV6-6 to TRBJ2-1; TRBD2 agrees at 7 bases. This CDR3 contains 16 residues. The V gene's germline CDR1 is MNHNY and CDR2 SVGAGI (reference sequence). The V and J ends lost 2 bases and 4 bases, in that order; junction bases with no gene match: 8. This chain's CDR3 is CASSYPLAGAYNEQFF. CDR3 DNA: TGTGCCAGCAGTTACCCCTTAGCGGGCGCTTACAATGAGCAGTTCTTC.

The chain has TRBV28 and TRBJ2-2, with no clear D. The CDR3 consists of 13 residues. Germline values: CDR1 MDHEN, CDR2 SYDVKM. With 3 bases removed from V and 1 base from J, the gap between germline ends came to 3 bases. Written as DNA, the CDR3 is TGTGCCAGCAGTTTCCAGAACACCGGGGAGCTGTTTTTT. Encoded protein: CASSFQNTGELFF.

The chain is built from TRBV13 and TRBJ2-7, with 8 bases fitting TRBD2. CDR3 length equals 13 residues. J was trimmed by 2 bases and V by 5 bases; bases with no gene match: 2. In germline, CDR1 is PRHDT, CDR2 FYEKMQ (reference sequence). The CDR3 bases are TGTGCCAGCAGCCGCGGGAGGACCTACGAGCAGTACTTC. The encoded protein is CASSRGRTYEQYF. The variable domain in full, completed from reference TRBV13 and TRBJ2-7, reads AAGVIQSPRHLIKEKRETATLKCYPIPRHDTVYWYQQGPGQDPQFLISFYEKMQSDKGSIPDRFSAQQFSDYHSELNMSSLELGDSALYFCASSRGRTYEQYFGPGTRLTVT.

J is TRBJ2-2 and V is TRBV11-2; 8 bases align to TRBD2. Germline loops: CDR1 SGHAT, CDR2 FQNNGV. This CDR3 is 16 amino acids long. With 5 bases clipped from V and 8 bases from J, the junction kept 13 bases outside the gene matches. This CDR3 is CASSLRLGTSIGELFF. The DNA for the CDR3 is TGTGCCAGCAGCCTACGTCTTGGGACTAGTATTGGGGAGCTGTTTTTT.

This clone was recorded a few times. CDR3 DNA sequence: TGTGCCAGCAGCGTATCCCCCCGGGGAGCCCAAGAGACCCAGTACTTC. As protein: CASSVSPRGAQETQYF. This sequence joins TRBV9 and TRBJ2-5, with a weak D call TRBD2 (5 bases). Germline CDR1 SGDLS, CDR2 YYNGEE. The CDR3 covers 16 residues. Between the trimmed V and J ends, which lost 1 base and 1 base, there was a span of 14 bases. The whole variable domain, filled in from reference TRBV9 and TRBJ2-5, reads DSGVTQTPKHLITATGQRVTLRCSPRSGDLSVYWYQQSLDQGLQFLIQYYNGEERAKGNILERFSAQQFPDLHSELNLSSLELGDSALYFCASSVSPRGAQETQYFGPGTRLLVL.

This clone showed up just a few times. The chain links TRBV7-9 to TRBJ2-3; D might be TRBD2 (6 bases). V was clipped by 5 bases and J by 5 bases, with 11 bases between them. CDR3 size: 13 residues. The germline V gene has CDR1 SEHNR and CDR2 FQNEAQ (reference sequence). The chain's CDR3 is CASSPSGRDTQYF. In DNA form, the CDR3 reads TGTGCCAGCAGCCCATCCGGGAGAGATACGCAGTATTTT.

The chain has TRBV6-5 and TRBJ2-7; D call uncertain. Trimming removed 2 bases at V and 1 base at J, with 12 bases between. The CDR3 consists of 15 residues. CDR1 and CDR2 (germline): MNHEY, SVGAGI. The chain's CDR3 is CASSYVGKGSYEQYF. CDR3 DNA: TGTGCCAGCAGTTACGTGGGGAAGGGATCCTACGAGCAGTACTTC.

The chain carries TRBV19 and TRBJ2-3; the D is unclear. Germline V gene sequence: CDR1 LNHDA, CDR2 SQIVND (reference sequence). The CDR3 consists of 13 residues. The V and J ends lost 3 bases and 7 bases respectively, with 11 bases between them. The CDR3 loop reads CASSIPKVNTQYF. CDR3 nucleotides: TGTGCCAGTAGTATTCCAAAAGTAAATACGCAGTATTTT. The variable domain in full, with the rest retrieved from reference TRBV19 and TRBJ2-3, is DGGITQSPKYLFRKEGQNVTLSCEQNLNHDAMYWYRQDPGQGLRLIYYSQIVNDFQKGDIAEGYSVSREKKESFPLTVTSAQKNPTAFYLCASSIPKVNTQYFGPGTRLTVL.

This clone was recorded a few times. The chain combines TRBV9 with TRBJ2-1; 7 bases match TRBD2. CDR1 and CDR2 from the germline V gene are SGDLS and YYNGEE. The CDR3 runs 15 residues. The trim removed 3 bases at V and 0 bases at J, leaving 3 bases unmatched. Here the CDR3 DNA reads TGTGCCAGCAGCGAGCGGGAATACTCCTACAATGAGCAGTTCTTC. It translates to CASSEREYSYNEQFF.

V usage is TRBV6-5 and J usage is TRBJ2-5; D remains unclear. This CDR3 region has 14 residues. Trimming cost V 2 bases and J 0 bases, with 7 bases left between them. Germline V CDR1 and CDR2: MNHEY, SVGAGI. The CDR3 loop is CASSYRDNQETQYF. The CDR3 nucleotides are TGTGCCAGCAGTTACAGAGACAACCAAGAGACCCAGTACTTC.

Worth noting for this clone: The same CDR3 arises from other DNA sequences in this sample as well. This rearrangement joins TRBV19 to TRBJ2-5; 8 bases agree with TRBD1. Unmatched junction bases numbered 4, after V lost 2 bases and J lost 2 bases. Germline-derived CDR1 and CDR2 are LNHDA and SQIVND (reference sequence). The CDR3 runs to 15 residues. The CDR3 nucleotides read TGTGCCAGTAGTATACCAGGACAGGGTCAAGAGACCCAGTACTTC. It yields the protein CASSIPGQGQETQYF.

The chain combines TRBV19 with TRBJ2-3; D possibly matches TRBD1 or TRBD2 (6 bases each). In germline, CDR1 is LNHDA, CDR2 SQIVND (reference sequence). The CDR3 has 15 amino acids. V was trimmed by 8 bases and J by 0 bases, leaving 15 bases between them. Written as DNA, the CDR3 is TGTGCCAGTTTACGGGGGACAACCAGCACAGATACGCAGTATTTT. As protein: CASLRGTTSTDTQYF. Combining the CDR3 with reference TRBV19 and TRBJ2-3 gives the whole variable domain DGGITQSPKYLFRKEGQNVTLSCEQNLNHDAMYWYRQDPGQGLRLIYYSQIVNDFQKGDIAEGYSVSREKKESFPLTVTSAQKNPTAFYLCASLRGTTSTDTQYFGPGTRLTVL.

Concerning this clone itself: The same CDR3 can be traced to other DNA sequences in this sample. V is TRBV29-1 and J is TRBJ2-7; TRBD1 is a possible D gene (6 bases). Deletions cut 6 bases from V and 3 bases from J, with 9 bases between. Germline CDR1 reads SQVTM; CDR2 reads ANQGSEA. CDR3 length equals 11 residues. The CDR3 region has the DNA TGCAGCGTCGGGACAAGCTACGAGCAGTACTTC. Encoded protein: CSVGTSYEQYF.

V is TRBV5-1 and J is TRBJ1-6, with no clear D. V was trimmed by 0 bases and J by 7 bases, leaving 11 bases between them. This CDR3 has 15 residues. The V gene's germline CDR1 is SGHRS and CDR2 YFSETQ. Here the CDR3 DNA reads TGCGCCAGCAGCTTGGCACAGAATCCAAATTCACCCCTCCACTTT. The encoded protein is CASSLAQNPNSPLHF.

This clone has a handful of counts. The V and J genes are TRBV29-1 and TRBJ2-5; D is unresolved. Germline V gene lookup returns CDR1 SQVTM and CDR2 ANQGSEA. This CDR3 has 13 amino acids. V dropped 1 base and J dropped 1 base, with 7 bases sitting between them. CDR3 DNA: TGCAGCGTTGAAGGTACCAGCCAAGAGACCCAGTACTTC. It yields the protein CSVEGTSQETQYF.

Only a few counts were recorded for this clone. This chain joins TRBV9 and TRBJ1-3; D might be TRBD1 (6 bases). This CDR3 has 14 amino acids. CDR1 is SGDLS and CDR2 is YYNGEE in the germline V gene. V was trimmed by 0 bases and J by 2 bases, leaving 6 bases between them. For the CDR3, the DNA is TGTGCCAGCAGCGTAGCAGGGGCTGGAAACACCATATATTTT. Translation gives CASSVAGAGNTIYF.

This clone was counted between two and nine times. The chain uses TRBV9 and TRBJ2-5, with TRBD2 identical over 9 bases. V trimming: 1 base; J trimming: 5 bases; junction bases outside the gene matches: 9. There are 16 residues in the CDR3. The germline V gene has CDR1 SGDLS and CDR2 YYNGEE. CDR3: CASSVQGLAGVETQYF. The CDR3 DNA follows: TGTGCCAGCAGCGTACAGGGACTAGCTGGGGTGGAGACCCAGTACTTC.